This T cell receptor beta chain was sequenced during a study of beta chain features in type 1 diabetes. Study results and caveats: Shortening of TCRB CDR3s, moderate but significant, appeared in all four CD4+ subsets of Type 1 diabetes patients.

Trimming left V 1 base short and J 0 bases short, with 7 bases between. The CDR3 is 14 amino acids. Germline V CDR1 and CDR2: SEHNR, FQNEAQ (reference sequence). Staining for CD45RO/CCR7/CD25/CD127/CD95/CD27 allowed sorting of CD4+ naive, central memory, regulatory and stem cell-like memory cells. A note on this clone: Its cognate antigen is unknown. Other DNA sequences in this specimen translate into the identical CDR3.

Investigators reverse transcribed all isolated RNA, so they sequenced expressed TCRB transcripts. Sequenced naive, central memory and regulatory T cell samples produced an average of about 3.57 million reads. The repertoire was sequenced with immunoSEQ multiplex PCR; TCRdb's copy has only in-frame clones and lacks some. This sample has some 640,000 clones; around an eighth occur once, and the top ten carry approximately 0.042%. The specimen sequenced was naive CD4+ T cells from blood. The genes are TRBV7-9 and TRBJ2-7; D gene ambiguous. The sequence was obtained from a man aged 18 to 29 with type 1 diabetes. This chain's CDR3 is CASSLDGSSYEQYF. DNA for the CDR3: TGTGCCAGCAGCTTAGATGGTAGCTCCTACGAGCAGTACTTC. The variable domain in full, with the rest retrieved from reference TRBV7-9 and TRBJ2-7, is DTGVSQNPRHKITKRGQNVTFRCDPISEHNRLYWYRQTLGQGPEFLTYFQNEAQLEKSRLLSDRFSAERPKGSFSTLEIQRTEQGDSAMYLCASSLDGSSYEQYFGPGTRLTVT.